This T cell receptor (beta chain) emerged from a study of blood T cell repertoires in COVID-19. Study overall: Acute and convalescent COVID-19 specimens originated in the United States, Italy and Spain.

From germline, CDR1 is ENHRY and CDR2 SYGVKD. The ends were cut back, 0 bases at V and 2 bases at J, with 10 bases in the middle. The CDR3 totals 15 residues. Produced via immunoSEQ multiplex PCR; TCRdb's table is partial and in-frame only. The sample lists 150,000 to 200,000 clones, about 89% seen once, with 2.5% in the top ten. Sequenced input: peripheral blood. This TCR came from a man aged 40-55 years with active or convalescent COVID-19. V and J are TRBV10-3 and TRBJ2-5; tentatively, D is TRBD1 (6 bases). The CDR3 sequence is CAISESVGQQETQYF. CDR3 nucleotides: TGTGCCATCAGTGAGTCGGTCGGACAGCAAGAGACCCAGTACTTC.